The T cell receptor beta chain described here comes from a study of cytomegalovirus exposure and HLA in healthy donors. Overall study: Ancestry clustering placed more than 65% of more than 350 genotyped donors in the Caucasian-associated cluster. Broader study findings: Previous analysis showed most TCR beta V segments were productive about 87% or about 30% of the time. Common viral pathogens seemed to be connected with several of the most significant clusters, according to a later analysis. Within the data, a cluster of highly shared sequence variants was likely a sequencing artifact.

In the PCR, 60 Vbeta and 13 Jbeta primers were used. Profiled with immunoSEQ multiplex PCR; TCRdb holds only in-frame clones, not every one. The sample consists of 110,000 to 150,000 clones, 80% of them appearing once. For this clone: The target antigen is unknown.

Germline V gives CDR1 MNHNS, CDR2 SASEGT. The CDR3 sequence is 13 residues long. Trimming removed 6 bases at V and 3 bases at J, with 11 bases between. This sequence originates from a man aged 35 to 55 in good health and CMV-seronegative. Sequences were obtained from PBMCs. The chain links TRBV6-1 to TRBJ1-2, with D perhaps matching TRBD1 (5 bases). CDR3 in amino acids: CASRVGEDYGYTF. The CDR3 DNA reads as TGTGCCAGCAGGGTAGGGGAGGACTATGGCTACACCTTC.